This passage covers 2 T cell receptor beta chains from one sample sequenced in a study of glioma-infiltrating T cells after dendritic cell vaccination. The protocol was immunoSEQ multiplex PCR, while the TCRdb copy is restricted to in-frame clones and leaves out a portion. The repertoire has tens of thousands of clones, over 75% of them found once; the top ten carry 11%. The sequencing here drew on blood, taken before dendritic cell vaccination. The receptor source for this set is a human donor with glioblastoma.

This clone was seen only a few times. This chain uses TRBV6-1 with TRBJ2-2, with 8 bases lining up with TRBD1. CDR1 and CDR2 (germline): MNHNS, SASEGT. The CDR3 is 13 amino acids. Germline trimming cut 6 bases from V and 7 bases from J; bases unmatched to any gene: 4. The CDR3 here is CASRQGAVGELFF. The CDR3 DNA sequence: TGTGCCAGCAGGCAGGGGGCAGTCGGGGAGCTGTTTTTT.

This rearrangement joins TRBV29-1 to TRBJ2-6; D ambiguous. Per the germline V gene, CDR1 is SQVTM and CDR2 is ANQGSEA. Trimming pared 4 bases from V and 0 bases from J, leaving 10 bases between. The CDR3 has 15 residues. For the CDR3, the DNA is TGCAGCGTTGGGGCAGCCTCCTCTGGGGCCAACGTCCTGACTTTC. Its translation is CSVGAASSGANVLTF.